A selection of T cell receptor beta chains follows, all from one sample in a study of lymphopenia after photon versus proton radiotherapy. Using immunoSEQ multiplex PCR, the repertoire was profiled, and TCRdb retains in-frame clones only, with some absent. This table has roughly 76,000 clones, about 90% appearing once. Sequenced here: peripheral blood, sampled from a patient treated with photon-based radiotherapy. These receptors came from a middle-aged woman with cholangiocarcinoma. CDR3s include the opening cysteine and the closing phenylalanine or tryptophan. Fields, in order: clone size, V gene, D gene, J gene, CDR3 DNA, CDR3 protein. A D gene is named only where the DNA matches it firmly. Rows may omit the clone size; those that give it use once, few, many or a size class.

NA	TRBV6-6	NA	TRBJ2-1	TGTGCCAGCAGTTACGGCAATGAGCAGTTCTTC	CASSYGNEQFF
NA	TRBV7-2	TRBD2	TRBJ2-5	TGTGCCAGCAGCTTATTCGGGAGGACGCTACAAGAGACCCAGTACTTC	CASSLFGRTLQETQYF
NA	TRBV7-9	NA	TRBJ2-1	TGTGCCAGCAGCCGGCCTCCGGGGTATGAGCAGTTCTTC	CASSRPPGYEQFF
NA	TRBV7-3	NA	TRBJ1-1	TGTGCCAGCAGCCCGACTACTTTGGGTGAAGCTTTCTTT	CASSPTTLGEAFF
NA	TRBV9	NA	TRBJ2-7	TGTGCCAGCAGCGCCAGGGAAAACTTCTACGAGCAGTACTTC	CASSARENFYEQYF
NA	TRBV28	TRBD1	TRBJ2-7	TGTGCCAGCAGTCCCGGGACAGATAACGCCCTATTCTACGAGCAGTACTTC	CASSPGTDNALFYEQYF
NA	TRBV5-5	NA	TRBJ2-7	TGTGCCAGCAGCTTGTGGCAGGTTAGCTACGAGCAGTACTTC	CASSLWQVSYEQYF
NA	TRBV7-9	NA	TRBJ2-3	TGTGCCAGCAGCGTAACCCCTCCCGGGGTGAGCACAGATACGCAGTATTTT	CASSVTPPGVSTDTQYF
NA	TRBV29-1	TRBD1	TRBJ1-2	TGCAGCGTTGAAGAGGACAGGTGGTCTGGCTACACCTTC	CSVEEDRWSGYTF
once	TRBV9	TRBD2	TRBJ2-3	TGTGCCAGCAGTGCGACTAGCGGAGACACAGATACGCAGTATTTT	CASSATSGDTDTQYF
NA	TRBV11-2	NA	TRBJ1-4	TGTGCCAGCAGCCCCGGCAGCCTTAATGAAAAACTGTTTTTT	CASSPGSLNEKLFF
NA	TRBV19	NA	TRBJ2-7	TGTGCCAGTAGTATGGACCCAGGGATGCTGGGCGAGCAGTACTTC	CASSMDPGMLGEQYF
NA	TRBV5-4	NA	TRBJ1-2	TGTGCCAGCAGCGGCATCTTAACGGACAGTGACTATGGCTACACCTTC	CASSGILTDSDYGYTF
NA	TRBV25-1	NA	TRBJ1-1	TGTGCCAGCAGGGTCGGTGGGGTGAACACTGAAGCTTTCTTT	CASRVGGVNTEAFF
NA	TRBV5-1	NA	TRBJ2-1	TGCGCCAGCAGCTTGGAGGGCAGGGGTGATGAGCAGTTCTTC	CASSLEGRGDEQFF
NA	TRBV4-1	NA	TRBJ1-4	TGCGCCAGCAGCCAACCCCCGCCCCCCGGGGGCAATGAAAAACTGTTTTTT	CASSQPPPPGGNEKLFF
NA	TRBV6-5	NA	TRBJ1-6	TGTGCCAGCAGTTCGGGGACTTCCTATTCACCCCTCCACTTT	CASSSGTSYSPLHF
NA	TRBV6-5	NA	TRBJ1-5	TGTGCCAGCAGCCTCAAGGGAGGCAATCAGCCCCAGCATTTT	CASSLKGGNQPQHF
NA	TRBV6-5	NA	TRBJ2-3	TGTGCCAGCGGGACCTCTAGCACAGATACGCAGTATTTT	CASGTSSTDTQYF
NA	TRBV25-1	NA	TRBJ1-5	TGTGCCAGCAGTGAGGGGGTAACCCAGCATTTT	CASSEGVTQHF
NA	TRBV29-1	NA	TRBJ1-1	TGCAGCGTTGAATCGACGATGGGCACTGAAGCTTTCTTT	CSVESTMGTEAFF
once	TRBV27	NA	TRBJ2-2	TGTGCCAGCAGTTCGGTCGGGGTCACCGGGGAGCTGTTTTTT	CASSSVGVTGELFF
NA	TRBV10-1	NA	TRBJ1-1	TGCGCCAGCAGTGCCTCTCTAGGGGGACATCGGCCCCATGAAGCTTTCTTT	CASSASLGGHRPHEAFF
NA	TRBV9	TRBD2	TRBJ2-5	TGTGCCAGCAGCGGCGAGGGGCTAGCGGGGGTAACGCGAGAGACCCAGTACTTC	CASSGEGLAGVTRETQYF
NA	TRBV4-3	TRBD1	TRBJ1-2	TGCGCCAGCAGCCAAGACACACAGGGGGAAGACTATGGCTACACCTTC	CASSQDTQGEDYGYTF
NA	TRBV30	NA	TRBJ2-7	TGTGCCTGGAGTTTAGGCTACGAGCAGTACTTC	CAWSLGYEQYF
once	TRBV11-3	NA	TRBJ2-7	TGTGCCAGCAGCTTAGACAGTGCCGAGCAGTACTTC	CASSLDSAEQYF
NA	TRBV28	NA	TRBJ1-5	TGTGCCAGCAGTTTCAAAGGACAGCTCAGAGGCAATCAGCCCCAGCATTTT	CASSFKGQLRGNQPQHF
NA	TRBV5-1	TRBD2	TRBJ2-3	TGCGCCAGCGGACTAGCGGGGGGATCACACACAGATACGCAGTATTTT	CASGLAGGSHTDTQYF
NA	TRBV27	TRBD2	TRBJ2-1	TGTGCCAGCAGTCCACTCGGGGGGGCCGTTGAGCAGTTCTTC	CASSPLGGAVEQFF
once	TRBV7-2	NA	TRBJ1-1	TGTGCCAGCAGCTTAGCGGGCACGGGGAACACTGAAGCTTTCTTT	CASSLAGTGNTEAFF
NA	TRBV27	TRBD2	TRBJ2-7	TGTGCCAGCAGTCTAGCGGGAGGGCCCTACGAGCAGTACTTC	CASSLAGGPYEQYF